This TCR beta chain originates from a study of T-cell memory formation after mild COVID-19. The CDR3 runs to 15 residues. V dropped 1 base and J dropped 5 bases, with 15 bases sitting between them. The germline CDR1 and CDR2 sequences are LNHDA and SQIVND (reference sequence). TCRdb re-analysed the 5' RACE reads in MiXCR, keeping a single row per CDR3 protein. The sample includes roughly 480,000 distinct CDR3 sequences, about 23% of them seen just once. The rearrangement uses TRBV19 and TRBJ2-7; perhaps TRBD2 as D (7 bases). Sample: PBMCs or a T cell subset sorted from them (not recorded which). This receptor was identified in an adult woman who had mild COVID-19 (a few samples of this study predate the infection). Cell type and time point are not known. CDR3 nucleotides: TGTGCCAGTAGTATAGCGGGGGGCAGTTGGGACGAGCAGTACTTC. It codes for CASSIAGGSWDEQYF.